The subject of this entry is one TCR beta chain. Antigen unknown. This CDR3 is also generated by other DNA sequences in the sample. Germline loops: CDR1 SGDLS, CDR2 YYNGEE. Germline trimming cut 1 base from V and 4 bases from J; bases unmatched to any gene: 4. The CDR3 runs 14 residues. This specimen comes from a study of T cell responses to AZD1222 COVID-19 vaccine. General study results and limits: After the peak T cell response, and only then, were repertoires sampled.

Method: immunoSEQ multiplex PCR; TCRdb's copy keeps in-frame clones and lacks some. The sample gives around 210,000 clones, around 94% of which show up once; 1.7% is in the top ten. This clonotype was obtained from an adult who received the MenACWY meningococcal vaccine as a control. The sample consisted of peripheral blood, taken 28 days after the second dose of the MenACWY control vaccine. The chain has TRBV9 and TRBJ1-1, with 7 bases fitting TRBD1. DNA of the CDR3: TGTGCCAGCAGCGTATCAGGGGGGAGCACTGAAGCTTTCTTT. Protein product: CASSVSGGSTEAFF.